This T cell receptor beta chain was documented in a study of CD8 T cells in Susac syndrome. The study, taken as a whole, reports: Acknowledgment was made by the study that its TCR sequencing and HLA analysis involved a relatively small number of individuals.

Reverse transcription used roughly 0.45 to 1 ug RNA and random hexamers. Amplification of the TCR beta CDR3 was carried out by immunoSEQ multiplex PCR, which spanned a total of 54 Vbeta and 13 Jbeta segments. TCRdb called the immunoSEQ multiplex PCR reads again in MiXCR, with one record for every CDR3 protein. This sample yields approximately 110,000 distinct CDR3 sequences, of which around 94% are seen a single time; 0.085% to 0.09% belongs to the top ten. Negative magnetic isolation gave CD8+ and CD4+ cells; FACS enriched CD8+ TEMRA. As concerns this clonotype: What it binds is not known.

The specimen was CD4+ T cells from PBMCs. The clonotype comes from a human donor in good health.

Here the CDR3 reads CASSYPSGTTRYEQYF. In DNA, the CDR3 is TGTGCCAGCAGTTACCCCTCCGGGACTACCCGCTACGAGCAGTACTTC. The chain carries TRBV6-2 or TRBV6-3 and TRBJ2-7; 7 bases agree with TRBD2. Germline trimming cut 2 bases from V and 3 bases from J; bases unmatched to any gene: 10. Looked up from germline, CDR1 is MNHEY and CDR2 is SVGEGT. This CDR3 has 16 amino acids.